This TCR beta chain was obtained from a study of blood T cell repertoires in COVID-19. The CDR3 extends over 17 amino acids. Germline V CDR1 and CDR2: MNHNS, SASEGT. The V end lost 2 bases, the J end lost 4 bases, and 19 bases lay between the germline ends. Assay used: immunoSEQ multiplex PCR; TCRdb lists only in-frame clones, some missing. The sample carries 20,000 to 25,000 clones, around 90% recorded once. The chain has TRBV6-1 and TRBJ2-3, with D possibly matching TRBD1 (6 bases). The receptor's source is a human donor in a cohort sampled during active COVID-19. The specimen was peripheral blood. The CDR3 loop reads CASSEFRQVEAPDTQYF. For the CDR3, the DNA is TGTGCCAGCAGTGAATTTAGACAGGTCGAGGCACCAGATACGCAGTATTTT.